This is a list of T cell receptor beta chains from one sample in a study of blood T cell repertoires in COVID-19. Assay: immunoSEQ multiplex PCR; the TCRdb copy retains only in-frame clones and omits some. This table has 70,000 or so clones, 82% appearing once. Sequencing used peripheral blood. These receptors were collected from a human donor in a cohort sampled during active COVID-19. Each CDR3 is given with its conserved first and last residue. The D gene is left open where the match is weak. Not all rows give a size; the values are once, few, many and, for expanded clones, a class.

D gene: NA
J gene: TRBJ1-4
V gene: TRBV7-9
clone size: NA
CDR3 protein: CASSPGRGNEKLFF
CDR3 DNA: TGTGCCAGCAGCCCCGGGAGGGGGAATGAAAAACTGTTTTTT

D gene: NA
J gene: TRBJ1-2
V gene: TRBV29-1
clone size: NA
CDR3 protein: CSVEQGIGYTF
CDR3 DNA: TGCAGCGTTGAGCAGGGAATTGGCTACACCTTC

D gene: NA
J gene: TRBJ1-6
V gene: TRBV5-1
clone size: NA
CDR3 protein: CASSAGWGNSPLHF
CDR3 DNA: TGCGCCAGCAGCGCAGGGTGGGGAAATTCACCCCTCCACTTT

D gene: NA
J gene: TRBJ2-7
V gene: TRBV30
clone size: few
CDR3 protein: CAWGQNYEQYF
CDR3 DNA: TGTGCCTGGGGACAAAACTACGAGCAGTACTTC

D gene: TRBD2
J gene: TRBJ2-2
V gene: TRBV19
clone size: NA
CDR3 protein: CASSILLAVGTGELFF
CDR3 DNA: TGTGCCAGTAGTATCCTACTAGCGGTCGGCACCGGGGAGCTGTTTTTT

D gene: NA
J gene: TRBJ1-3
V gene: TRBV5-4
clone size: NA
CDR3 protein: CASSPHGGLGAGNTIYF
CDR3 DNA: TGTGCCAGCAGCCCCCACGGGGGTCTAGGGGCTGGAAACACCATATATTTT

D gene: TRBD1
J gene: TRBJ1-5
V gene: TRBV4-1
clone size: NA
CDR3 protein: CASSPQGDPGNQPQHF
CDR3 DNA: TGCGCCAGCAGCCCACAGGGGGATCCGGGCAATCAGCCCCAGCATTTT

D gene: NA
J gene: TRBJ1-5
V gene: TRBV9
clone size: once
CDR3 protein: CASSWGGNQPQHF
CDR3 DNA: TGTGCCAGCTCGTGGGGGGGCAATCAGCCCCAGCATTTT

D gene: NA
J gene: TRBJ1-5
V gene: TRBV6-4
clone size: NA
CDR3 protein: CASTGGWAGGSQPQHF
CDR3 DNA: TGTGCCAGCACCGGAGGTTGGGCGGGTGGAAGTCAGCCCCAGCATTTT

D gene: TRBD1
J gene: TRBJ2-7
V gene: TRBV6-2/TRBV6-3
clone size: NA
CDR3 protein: CASSSSQGLSEQYF
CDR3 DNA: TGTGCCAGCAGTTCTTCACAGGGGTTAAGCGAGCAGTACTTC

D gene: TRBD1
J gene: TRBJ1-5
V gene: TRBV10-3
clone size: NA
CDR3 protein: CATQLGQVRQPQHF
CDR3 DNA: TGTGCCACTCAACTGGGACAGGTTCGTCAGCCCCAGCATTTT

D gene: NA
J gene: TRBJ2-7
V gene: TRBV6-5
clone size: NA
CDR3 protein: CASGKTFISEQYF
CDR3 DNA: TGTGCCAGCGGTAAGACATTCATCTCCGAGCAGTACTTC